This entry concerns a single TCR beta chain. The sample holds many counts of this clonotype. Its antigen is not yet known. At one end, the junction sequence differs from germline, possibly due to a read error. From the cysteine up to the phenylalanine, the CDR3 has a length of 13 residues. The retained sequence is limited to the CDR3, 39 bases, with the frame set at the first base. As encoded in the germline V gene, CDR1 is MGHRA while CDR2 is YSYEKL. Sequencer: Illumina HiSeq 2500. To make first-strand cDNA, Superscript III was used along with a set of TRAV- and TRBV-specific primers so that both the TCRalpha and TCRbeta chains were covered. An approximately 18-cycle PCR with Phusion amplified the TCRs, pairing a constant-region primer with the adapter that was attached to the V primers. Amplification of the isolated mRNA was done with the MessageAmp II aRNA Amplification Kit, which involved a roughly 15-hour in vitro transcription at 37 degrees C. The Dynabeads mRNA DIRECT Purification Kit was used to isolate the mRNA for TCR sequencing. A second roughly 25-cycle Phusion PCR added indexed Illumina adapters, and products were purified with AMPure XP beads. The original methods were these. Using custom Perl scripts, TCR sequences that encoded the same protein were pooled, out-of-frame sequences were dropped, and the abundance of each clonotype was calculated. Any TCR sequence backed by just one read was left out of the analysis. Among the metrics used to describe the repertoires were Shannon entropy, Gini index, clonality, richness, and the frequency of TCRs shared between repertoires. TCRdb reanalyzed the raw reads on its own, using fastp at Q25 for trimming and MiXCR for clone calling, and kept in-frame beta chains. Each CDR3 protein gets just one entry, which takes the most common genes and DNA from the rows behind it. The V and J calls and clone size are TCRdb's, not the authors'. The sample data list approximately 100,000 distinct CDR3 sequences, and about a fifth of these were observed just once. Jointly, the top ten make up over 4% of the sample.

The record originates from a study of low-dose radiotherapy and immunotherapy resistance in tumors (dated by TCRdb to between 2021 and 2024). For the study in its entirety: Cohort 1 received 0.5 Gy per fraction every 2 weeks, with a prescribed total PTV dose of 6.5 Gy. Eight patients were included in the translational analysis, namely three from the first dose cohort plus the first five from the second dose cohort. Patients in Cohort 2 were given 1 Gy per fraction every two weeks, for a total of 13 Gy across 26 weeks. Intravenous cyclophosphamide at 200 mg/m2 was administered every two weeks, one day ahead of each radiation and immunotherapy administration. Trial participants were not randomized into treatment groups. Starting on cycle 1 day 1, patients took 300 mg of aspirin by mouth once daily for four cycles. Patients were given nivolumab as a 240 mg flat dose every two weeks and ipilimumab at 1 mg/kg every six weeks, with both drugs delivered intravenously.

The sample's time point label, in plain terms: after trial treatment. The meaning of the sample's treatment or condition label: LDRT plus nivolumab, ipilimumab, low-dose cyclophosphamide and aspirin (RACIN trial). Donors were enrolled in RACIN, a single-arm phase I dose-escalation trial in which nivolumab, ipilimumab, aspirin, low-dose cyclophosphamide and low-dose radiotherapy were combined. Eligible patients had advanced, TIL-negative solid tumors. Sequences were derived from PBMCs, sampled after low-dose radiotherapy plus immunotherapy. The rearrangement combines TRBV4-1 with TRBJ1-4; the D gene is unclear. The source of this sequence is a male donor with prostate cancer. The DNA sequence reads TGTGCCAGCAGCCAAGGCAACCTGCTTAAACTGTTTTTT. This translates into CASSQGNLLKLFF.